Below are 30 T cell receptor beta chains sequenced from a single sample in a study of spatial heterogeneity in lung cancer. Findings and caveats of the study: Tumor mutation counts were tracked by expanded intratumoral alpha and beta TCR counts.

Time point specified: sample taken at primary tumor resection. What these receptors recognize is not known. TCRdb re-analysed the 5' RACE reads in MiXCR, keeping a single row per CDR3 protein. The data show over 15,000 distinct CDR3 sequences, under 7.5% seen once. This material consisted of lung tumor tissue, taken at surgery. These receptors came from a female donor with early-stage non-small cell lung cancer.

This clonotype was recorded at least ten times. The rearrangement joins TRBV7-2 to TRBJ2-1; D is unresolved. V lost 1 base, J lost 10 bases, and 8 bases lay in between. The CDR3 is 12 amino acids. Germline V gene sequence: CDR1 SGHTA, CDR2 FQGNSA. As DNA, the CDR3 is TGTGCCAGCAGCTTAGTCCAGACCGAGCAGTTCTTC. Protein sequence: CASSLVQTEQFF.

This chain links TRBV7-6 with TRBJ2-1, with a weak D call TRBD2 (6 bases). CDR3 length: 12 residues. Germline CDR1 reads SGHVS; CDR2 reads FNYEAQ. Trimming pared 2 bases from V and 11 bases from J, leaving 10 bases between. The CDR3: CASSLMRGKQFF. In DNA, the CDR3 is TGTGCCAGCAGCTTAATGCGGGGCAAGCAGTTCTTC.

Many counts were recorded for this clonotype. This chain joins TRBV14 and TRBJ2-5; the D gene is possibly TRBD1 (5 bases). Trimming took off 1 base at V and 6 bases at J, with 24 bases between the two ends. CDR1 and CDR2 (germline): SGHDN, FVKESK. The CDR3 loop spans 18 amino acids. Here the CDR3 DNA reads TGTGCCAGCAGCCAAGGGGGCATGTTGGCAGTCTCCTCTCAGACCCAGTACTTC. Residues: CASSQGGMLAVSSQTQYF. Based on the CDR3 plus reference TRBV14 and TRBJ2-5, the full variable domain is EAGVTQFPSHSVIEKGQTVTLRCDPISGHDNLYWYRRVMGKEIKFLLHFVKESKQDESGMPNNRFLAERTGGTYSTLKVQPAELEDSGVYFCASSQGGMLAVSSQTQYFGPGTRLLVL.

This clonotype appeared a few times. The chain recombines TRBV28 with TRBJ2-6; D is undetermined. V gave up 5 bases and J gave up 4 bases, with 12 bases separating them. This CDR3 contains 15 residues. The germline CDR1 and CDR2 sequences are MDHEN and SYDVKM. The CDR3 DNA follows: TGTGCCAGCAGTGCGAACCCCTCGGGGGCCAACGTCCTGACTTTC. It encodes CASSANPSGANVLTF.

This clonotype was counted many times. The chain employs TRBV29-1 and TRBJ2-1; TRBD1 aligns across 7 bases. CDR1 and CDR2 from the germline V gene are SQVTM and ANQGSEA. The CDR3 runs 15 residues. Trimming cost V 4 bases and J 0 bases; bases outside gene matches: 6. The CDR3 DNA reads as TGCAGCGTTGGAGGTCAGGGGGTCTCCTACAATGAGCAGTTCTTC. It specifies CSVGGQGVSYNEQFF.

This clonotype was detected many times. The V call is TRBV29-1, the J call TRBJ2-1, with 9 nucleotides matching TRBD1. After removal of 7 bases from V and 5 bases from J, the junction contained 12 bases not matched to a gene. Germline assignment: CDR1 SQVTM and CDR2 ANQGSEA. There are 15 residues in the CDR3. Here the CDR3 reads CSASSTGTGNNEQFF. In DNA, the CDR3 is TGCAGCGCCTCATCGACCGGGACAGGGAACAATGAGCAGTTCTTC.

This clonotype was counted ten times or more. The chain has TRBV7-9 and TRBJ2-1; the D is unclear. The CDR3 extends over 14 amino acids. V shed 3 bases and J shed 4 bases, with 10 bases lying between them. Germline V CDR1 and CDR2: SEHNR, FQNEAQ (reference sequence). The CDR3 region has the DNA TGTGCCAGCAGCTTGGAAGCTACATACAATGAGCAGTTCTTC. This gives the protein CASSLEATYNEQFF.

This clonotype was counted ten times or more. This chain joins TRBV12-3 or TRBV12-4 and TRBJ1-5, with 9 bases identical to TRBD1. V gave up 5 bases and J gave up 4 bases; unmatched junction bases: 21. The CDR3 spans 20 residues. Here the CDR3 reads CASSRTRLGDRDFTNQPQHF. The CDR3 nucleotides are TGTGCCAGCAGTAGGACTAGATTAGGGGACAGGGATTTTACGAATCAGCCCCAGCATTTT.

This clonotype has at least ten counts. V usage is TRBV19 and J usage is TRBJ2-7; D is perhaps TRBD2 (6 bases). There are 14 residues in the CDR3. Germline V gene sequence: CDR1 LNHDA, CDR2 SQIVND (reference sequence). The V gene lost 5 bases and the J gene lost 4 bases, with 15 bases spanning the gap. CDR3 sequence (DNA): TGTGCCAGTAGTGACGGACTAATCGGGTACGAGCAGTACTTC. Translated, it gives CASSDGLIGYEQYF.

This clonotype was seen more than once but under ten times. The V and J genes are TRBV2 and TRBJ2-5; unclear D gene. Trimming took 5 bases from V and 4 from J, leaving 2 bases between them. The CDR3 runs 10 residues. Germline CDR1 reads SNHLY; CDR2 reads FYNNEI. The CDR3 nucleotides read TGTGCCAGCAGTCGAGAGACCCAGTACTTC. It codes for CASSRETQYF.

This clonotype was observed at least ten times. V usage is TRBV4-2 and J usage is TRBJ1-2; 8 nucleotides match TRBD1. The CDR3 length is 15 residues. The germline V gene has CDR1 LGHNA and CDR2 YNFKEQ. V lost 2 bases, J lost 6 bases, and 8 bases stayed unmatched. For the CDR3, the DNA is TGTGCCAGCAGCCAATACGGGGGACAGGAAAATGGCTACACCTTC. This sequence encodes CASSQYGGQENGYTF.

The sample holds one count of this clonotype. The chain links TRBV7-2 to TRBJ1-1, with D unresolved. Trimming shortened V by 5 bases and J by 3 bases, and 22 bases separated the two germline ends. Germline assignment: CDR1 SGHTA and CDR2 FQGNSA. The CDR3 spans 17 residues. CDR3 protein: CASSHRPRPGMDTEAFF. As DNA, the CDR3 is TGTGCCAGCAGCCACCGTCCGCGGCCAGGTATGGACACTGAAGCTTTCTTT. Full variable domain (rest looked up from reference TRBV7-2 and TRBJ1-1): GAGVSQSPSNKVTEKGKDVELRCDPISGHTALYWYRQSLGQGLEFLIYFQGNSAPDKSGLPSDRFSAERTGGSVSTLTIQRTQQEDSAVYLCASSHRPRPGMDTEAFFGQGTRLTVV.

In its sample, this clonotype was seen many times. The chain is built from TRBV12-3 or TRBV12-4 and TRBJ2-1; a possible D gene is TRBD2 (5 bases). V was clipped by 6 bases and J by 5 bases, with 11 bases between them. The CDR3 extends over 13 amino acids. The CDR3 DNA reads as TGTGCCAGCAGACTGTTGCGGGACAATGAGCAGTTCTTC. This encodes CASRLLRDNEQFF.

In this sample, this clonotype turned up many times. V gene TRBV12-3 or TRBV12-4 combines with J gene TRBJ1-1, with 8 bases identical to TRBD1. The CDR3 loop spans 13 amino acids. J lost 13 bases, V lost 6 bases, and 13 bases had no gene match. The CDR3 protein is CASRFGTGGRNFF. CDR3 coding DNA: TGTGCCAGCAGGTTTGGGACAGGCGGTCGGAATTTCTTT.

This clonotype was counted many times. This rearrangement joins TRBV24-1 to TRBJ1-5; D is undetermined. CDR3 length: 17 residues. Per germline, CDR1 KGHDR and CDR2 SFDVKD. The V end was cut by 4 bases, the J end by 4 bases, with 19 bases between. The CDR3 nucleotides read TGTGCCACCAGTGAAACCACCTTCGGCAGGTTAAATCAGCCCCAGCATTTT. Protein sequence: CATSETTFGRLNQPQHF.

This clonotype was seen at least ten times. This chain joins TRBV7-9 and TRBJ2-4; 7 positions match TRBD1. This CDR3 contains 14 residues. The germline V gene encodes CDR1 SEHNR and CDR2 FQNEAQ (reference sequence). Trimming removed 5 bases from V and 8 bases from J; junction bases left unmatched: 9. The CDR3: CASSDDRDEDIQYF. The CDR3 DNA reads TGTGCCAGCAGCGACGACAGGGATGAGGACATTCAGTACTTC.

By its share, this clonotype is medium-sized (0.01 to 0.1%). The V call is TRBV18, the J call TRBJ1-1, with D unclear. There are 11 residues in the CDR3. The germline V and J ends were trimmed by 4 bases and 4 bases, with 4 bases remaining between them. Germline values: CDR1 KGHSH, CDR2 LQKENI. In DNA, the CDR3 is TGTGCCAGCTCACTCGGCACTGAAGCTTTCTTT. It encodes CASSLGTEAFF. Together with reference TRBV18 and TRBJ1-1, the CDR3 gives the full variable domain: NAGVMQNPRHLVRRRGQEARLRCSPMKGHSHVYWYRQLPEEGLKFMVYLQKENIIDESGMPKERFSAEFPKEGPSILRIQQVVRGDSAAYFCASSLGTEAFFGQGTRLTVV.

This rearrangement joins TRBV20-1 to TRBJ2-5; the match to TRBD1 covers 7 bases. Per germline, CDR1 DFQATT and CDR2 SNEGSKA (reference sequence). This CDR3 spans 13 amino acids. J was trimmed by 5 bases and V by 3 bases; bases with no gene match: 6. The CDR3 spells CSARETGSETQYF. The CDR3 region has the DNA TGCAGTGCTAGGGAGACAGGGAGCGAGACCCAGTACTTC.

There are many counts of this clonotype. The rearrangement joins TRBV9 to TRBJ1-2; D may be TRBD1 (5 bases). Per the germline V gene, CDR1 is SGDLS and CDR2 is YYNGEE. Trimming stripped 2 bases from V and 6 bases from J, with 11 bases between. The CDR3 contains 13 residues. CDR3 nucleotide sequence: TGTGCCAGCAGCGTTCCAGGGAAGGATGGCTACACCTTC. The encoded protein is CASSVPGKDGYTF. Looking up the rest from reference TRBV9 and TRBJ1-2 gives the full variable domain: DSGVTQTPKHLITATGQRVTLRCSPRSGDLSVYWYQQSLDQGLQFLIQYYNGEERAKGNILERFSAQQFPDLHSELNLSSLELGDSALYFCASSVPGKDGYTFGSGTRLTVV.

This clonotype was observed at least ten times. The chain is built from TRBV9 and TRBJ1-3; D is possibly TRBD1 (6 bases). V was trimmed by 0 bases and J by 3 bases, leaving 10 bases between them. CDR1 is SGDLS, CDR2 YYNGEE, per germline. This CDR3 comprises 15 residues. The DNA for the CDR3 is TGTGCCAGCAGCGTAGGAGCAGGGGATGGAAACACCATATATTTT. This gives the protein CASSVGAGDGNTIYF.

This clonotype was counted ten times or more. The chain is built from TRBV24-1 and TRBJ1-4; the D is unclear. The V end was cut by 4 bases, the J end by 5 bases, with 10 bases between. The CDR3 runs 14 residues. Germline CDR1 is KGHDR and CDR2 is SFDVKD. The CDR3 DNA reads TGTGCCACCAGTGAATCGGGATCAAATGAAAAACTGTTTTTT. This translates into CATSESGSNEKLFF.

This clonotype was detected many times. The rearrangement uses TRBV7-2 and TRBJ2-3, with 7 bases fitting TRBD2. The CDR3 sequence is 18 residues long. Per the germline V gene, CDR1 is SGHTA and CDR2 is FQGNSA. V gave up 5 bases and J gave up 0 bases; unmatched junction bases: 14. The CDR3 loop is CASSPPLGGSGSTDTQYF. The DNA for the CDR3 is TGTGCCAGCAGCCCCCCTTTGGGTGGTAGCGGGAGCACAGATACGCAGTATTTT.

This chain connects TRBV6-2 or TRBV6-3 to TRBJ1-5; no clear D gene. In germline, CDR1 is MNHEY, CDR2 SVGEGT. The CDR3 is 14 amino acids. V lost 5 bases and J 7 bases, leaving 15 bases between the germline ends. The CDR3 is CASSMAVESQPQHF. The CDR3 bases are TGTGCCAGCAGTATGGCGGTCGAGAGCCAGCCCCAGCATTTT.

This clonotype has ten or more counts. CDR3 sequence reads: CSAKSYGYTF. The CDR3 coding sequence is TGCAGTGCTAAGAGCTATGGCTACACCTTC. The chain combines TRBV20-1 with TRBJ1-2; D gene ambiguous. This CDR3 is 10 amino acids long. Per the germline V gene, CDR1 is DFQATT and CDR2 is SNEGSKA (reference sequence). The V and J ends lost 4 bases and 4 bases respectively, with 4 bases between them.

This clonotype was picked up many times. The V call is TRBV18, the J call TRBJ1-1; D gene unclear. The CDR3 runs 13 residues. Looked up from germline, CDR1 is KGHSH and CDR2 is LQKENI. V was cut by 2 bases and J by 3 bases, with 7 bases left in between. This CDR3 is CASSPIGYTEAFF. The CDR3, as DNA: TGTGCCAGCTCACCAATAGGGTACACTGAAGCTTTCTTT.

This clonotype is medium-sized. The CDR3 spells CASSQVREELFF. The CDR3 nucleotides are TGTGCCAGCAGCCAAGTGAGGGAGGAGCTGTTTTTT. The V call is TRBV3-1, the J call TRBJ2-2; a weak D match, TRBD2 (5 bases). CDR1 is LGHDT and CDR2 is YNNKEL in the germline V gene (reference sequence). Trimming removed 1 base at V and 10 bases at J, with 7 bases between. This CDR3 is built from 12 residues.

This clonotype occurred many times. This chain links TRBV12-3 or TRBV12-4 with TRBJ2-1; 9 bases fit TRBD2. The ends lost 6 bases at V and 7 bases at J; junction bases unmatched: 13. The CDR3 contains 16 residues. The CDR3 DNA sequence: TGTGCCAGCAGGGAGGAGGGAAGCGGGAGGTATAATGAGCAGTTCTTC. This gives the protein CASREEGSGRYNEQFF.

This clonotype was detected ten times or more. This chain links TRBV5-1 with TRBJ2-5; no clear D gene. Trimming left V 4 bases short and J 5 bases short, with 15 bases between. The CDR3 runs 14 residues. CDR1 is SGHRS, CDR2 YFSETQ, per germline. The CDR3 reads CASSPRTDKETQYF. The CDR3 DNA is TGCGCCAGCAGCCCCCGGACGGATAAGGAGACCCAGTACTTC.

This clonotype was counted at least ten times. The chain uses TRBV23-1 and TRBJ2-7; 7 bases line up with TRBD2. TRBV23-1 belongs to the ORF category, with a function that is uncertain. J lost 6 bases, V lost 0 bases, and 29 bases had no gene match. The CDR3 spans 22 residues. This chain's CDR3 is CASSQSYQVNLAVASGEGEQYF. The CDR3 nucleotides read TGCGCCAGCAGTCAATCCTATCAAGTCAACTTGGCGGTGGCTAGCGGAGAGGGCGAGCAGTACTTC.

At least ten counts were recorded for this clonotype. This chain links TRBV7-2 with TRBJ2-7; 7 bases are a match to TRBD1. Germline CDR1 and CDR2: SGHTA and FQGNSA. The ends lost 0 bases at V and 5 bases at J; junction bases unmatched: 7. The CDR3 has 15 residues. The CDR3 spells CASSLAGQNGHEQYF. In nucleotides, the CDR3 is TGTGCCAGCAGCTTAGCGGGACAGAACGGCCACGAGCAGTACTTC. Combining the CDR3 with reference TRBV7-2 and TRBJ2-7 gives the whole variable domain GAGVSQSPSNKVTEKGKDVELRCDPISGHTALYWYRQSLGQGLEFLIYFQGNSAPDKSGLPSDRFSAERTGGSVSTLTIQRTQQEDSAVYLCASSLAGQNGHEQYFGPGTRLTVT.